The 20 T cell receptor beta chains reported below all come from one sample, sequenced in a study of blood T cells in healthy people across ages. Then a second PCR, running roughly 7 to 11 cycles, was carried out with a sample-barcoded 5' primer and a J-beta primer mix. TCRdb used MiXCR to reprocess the 5' RACE reads, holding one entry per CDR3 protein. Among around 1.5 million distinct CDR3 sequences listed, roughly 40% were seen once. Source material: blood. These receptors all stem from a young woman in good health.

The table lists this clonotype with a few counts. The chain's CDR3 is CASSYHGQSTDTQYF. CDR3 coding DNA: TGTGCCAGCAGTTACCACGGACAAAGCACAGATACGCAGTATTTT. The rearrangement links TRBV6-2 or TRBV6-3 to TRBJ2-3; D might be TRBD1 (5 bases). Germline CDR1 MNHEY, CDR2 SVGEGT. The CDR3 spans 15 residues. V was shortened by 2 bases and J by 0 bases, with 9 bases between the two germline ends.

The chain uses TRBV7-2 and TRBJ2-5; TRBD1 or TRBD2 may be the D gene (6 bases each). The CDR3 is 19 residues long. Trimming pared 4 bases from V and 2 bases from J, leaving 26 bases between. CDR1 is SGHTA and CDR2 is FQGNSA in the germline V gene. The CDR3 loop reads CASSSNRGGWRDFQETQYF. As DNA, the CDR3 is TGTGCCAGCAGCTCAAACAGAGGGGGGTGGCGGGACTTTCAAGAGACCCAGTACTTC.

The chain is built from TRBV12-3 or TRBV12-4 and TRBJ1-5; D unresolved. Trimming took off 5 bases at V and 7 bases at J, with 9 bases between the two ends. The CDR3 is 12 amino acids. CDR3 nucleotide sequence: TGTGCCAGCAGTGCTCAAAGCCAGCCCCAGCATTTT. This encodes CASSAQSQPQHF.

This clonotype has only a few counts. The genes are TRBV5-1 and TRBJ2-3, with a possible D match to TRBD2 (6 bases). Germline V lookup: CDR1 SGHRS, CDR2 YFSETQ. V shed 4 bases and J shed 6 bases, with 15 bases lying between them. The CDR3 runs 14 residues. This chain's CDR3 is CASSVGRGSDTQYF. CDR3 nucleotide sequence: TGCGCCAGCAGCGTAGGGCGGGGTTCGGATACGCAGTATTTT.

This clonotype was seen a few times. The rearrangement links TRBV12-3 or TRBV12-4 to TRBJ2-3; no firm D call. V dropped 8 bases and J dropped 7 bases, with 16 bases sitting between them. The length of the CDR3 is 13 residues. The CDR3 DNA reads as TGTGCCAGCGGCCCCCCACTTCACCATACGCAGTATTTT. Protein: CASGPPLHHTQYF.

The chain joins TRBV6-5 to TRBJ2-1, with TRBD2 matching over 12 bases. The length of the CDR3 is 15 residues. Germline V CDR1 and CDR2: MNHEY, SVGAGI. Germline trimming cut 2 bases from V and 9 bases from J; bases unmatched to any gene: 5. Here the CDR3 reads CASSYGSSGGGEQFF. In DNA form, the CDR3 reads TGTGCCAGCAGTTACGGGTCTAGCGGGGGGGGTGAGCAGTTCTTC.

The chain couples TRBV29-1 to TRBJ1-2; the D gene is possibly TRBD1 (5 bases). The V gene lost 7 bases and the J gene lost 4 bases, with 19 bases spanning the gap. The V gene's germline CDR1 is SQVTM and CDR2 ANQGSEA. The CDR3 contains 14 residues. The CDR3 sequence: CSARGGGAPYGYTF. CDR3 bases: TGCAGCGCCCGAGGCGGAGGGGCGCCCTATGGCTACACCTTC.

This clonotype was counted once. The gene calls are TRBV9 and TRBJ2-1, with TRBD2 matching 9 bases. Trimming took 7 bases from V and 1 from J; bases not matched to a gene: 6. The CDR3 covers 15 residues. The germline CDR1 and CDR2 sequences are SGDLS and YYNGEE. The CDR3 DNA reads TGTGCCAGCCAGGGCGGGGGGGGATCCTACAATGAGCAGTTCTTC. This gives the protein CASQGGGGSYNEQFF.

This chain uses TRBV9 with TRBJ2-1, with TRBD1 identical over 7 bases. The CDR3 contains 16 residues. Unmatched junction bases numbered 7, after V lost 4 bases and J lost 0 bases. Germline V gene lookup returns CDR1 SGDLS and CDR2 YYNGEE. This CDR3 reads CASSTGQVSSYNEQFF. For the CDR3, the DNA is TGTGCCAGCAGCACCGGACAGGTGAGCTCCTACAATGAGCAGTTCTTC.

The DNA for the CDR3 is TGTGCCAGCAGTTCGGGACCGCGGCAGTTCTTC. Protein: CASSSGPRQFF. J is TRBJ2-1 and V is TRBV6-5; D tentatively reads TRBD1 or TRBD2 (5 bases each). Germline assignment: CDR1 MNHEY and CDR2 SVGAGI. The CDR3 contains 11 residues. The ends were cut back, 4 bases at V and 12 bases at J, with 10 bases in the middle.

The chain uses TRBV6-6 and TRBJ2-7, with 11 positions matching TRBD2. V was pared by 8 bases and J by 0 bases, with 9 bases of the junction left unmatched. This CDR3 is built from 16 residues. CDR1 is MNHNY and CDR2 is SVGAGI in the germline V gene (reference sequence). CDR3 sequence: CASYGTSGSSSYEQYF. CDR3 nucleotides: TGTGCCAGCTACGGGACTAGCGGCTCAAGCTCCTACGAGCAGTACTTC.

The genes are TRBV15 and TRBJ2-7; 8 positions agree with TRBD1. Looked up from germline, CDR1 is LNHNV and CDR2 is YYDKDF (reference sequence). The CDR3 runs 13 residues. V was clipped by 3 bases and J by 3 bases; unmatched bases: 1. The CDR3 DNA sequence: TGTGCCACCAGCAGGGACAGGGACTACGAGCAGTACTTC. It is translated as CATSRDRDYEQYF.

The chain uses TRBV2 and TRBJ1-3; D gene ambiguous. V lost 3 bases, J lost 0 bases, and 6 bases lay in between. CDR1 is SNHLY, CDR2 FYNNEI, per germline. This CDR3 contains 14 residues. The CDR3 here is CASSDRSSGNTIYF. In DNA form, the CDR3 reads TGTGCCAGCAGTGACCGGAGCTCTGGAAACACCATATATTTT.

This rearrangement joins TRBV12-3 or TRBV12-4 to TRBJ2-3; no clear D. The ends were cut back, 5 bases at V and 1 base at J, with 10 bases in the middle. This CDR3 spans 14 amino acids. This chain's CDR3 is CASSVGPGTDTQYF. The CDR3 DNA follows: TGTGCCAGCAGTGTGGGTCCGGGCACAGATACGCAGTATTTT.

This clonotype was found once. J is TRBJ1-2 and V is TRBV5-6; D is ambiguous. The germline V gene encodes CDR1 SGHDT and CDR2 YYEEEE. There are 13 residues in the CDR3. Trimming left V 1 base short and J 7 bases short, with 11 bases between. The CDR3: CASSLQDFGGYTF. Written as DNA, the CDR3 is TGTGCCAGCAGCTTGCAGGACTTCGGTGGCTACACCTTC.

To note about this clonotype: Mismatch with germline at one junction end may stem from a read error. V and J are TRBV6-6 and TRBJ2-4, with 10 bases fitting TRBD1. Germline CDR1 reads MNHNY; CDR2 reads SVGAGI (reference sequence). This CDR3 contains 16 residues. CDR3 DNA: TGTACCAGCAGTCGTCCGGGACAGGGGTCCAAAAACATTCAGTACTTC. Encoded protein: CTSSRPGQGSKNIQYF.

For the CDR3, the DNA is TGTGCCACGGCCAACCTAGCGGGAGGGTTTAGCTCCTACAATGAGCAGTACTTC. Translating it yields CATANLAGGFSSYNEQYF. This chain connects TRBV10-3 to TRBJ2-1, with TRBD2 matching over 12 bases. Gene TRBJ2-7 matches the end of the DNA better, so the J call may be wrong. Germline loops: CDR1 ENHRY, CDR2 SYGVKD. The CDR3 loop spans 18 amino acids.

The rearrangement joins TRBV5-1 to TRBJ2-1; D gene uncertain. Germline CDR1 reads SGHRS; CDR2 reads YFSETQ. CDR3 length equals 15 residues. V lost 4 bases and J lost 1, with 12 bases in between. This CDR3 is CASSPRMDSYNEQFF. The CDR3 DNA reads TGCGCCAGCAGCCCTCGGATGGATTCCTACAATGAGCAGTTCTTC.

The chain links TRBV5-1 to TRBJ2-5; D unresolved. The CDR3 covers 20 residues. With 7 bases removed from V and 4 bases from J, the gap between germline ends came to 35 bases. Per germline, CDR1 SGHRS and CDR2 YFSETQ. This CDR3 reads CASGSSNSPNRAHIRETQYF. CDR3 coding DNA: TGCGCCAGCGGATCCTCCAATTCCCCAAACCGGGCCCATATCAGAGAGACCCAGTACTTC.

This clonotype was seen more than once but under ten times. The chain employs TRBV7-2 and TRBJ2-7; either TRBD1 or TRBD2 may supply D (5 bases each). V was cut by 5 bases and J by 6 bases, with 17 bases left in between. There are 14 residues in the CDR3. The germline V gene has CDR1 SGHTA and CDR2 FQGNSA. CDR3 in amino acids: CASSHGTGKSEQYF. CDR3 coding DNA: TGTGCCAGCAGCCATGGGACCGGGAAATCCGAGCAGTACTTC.